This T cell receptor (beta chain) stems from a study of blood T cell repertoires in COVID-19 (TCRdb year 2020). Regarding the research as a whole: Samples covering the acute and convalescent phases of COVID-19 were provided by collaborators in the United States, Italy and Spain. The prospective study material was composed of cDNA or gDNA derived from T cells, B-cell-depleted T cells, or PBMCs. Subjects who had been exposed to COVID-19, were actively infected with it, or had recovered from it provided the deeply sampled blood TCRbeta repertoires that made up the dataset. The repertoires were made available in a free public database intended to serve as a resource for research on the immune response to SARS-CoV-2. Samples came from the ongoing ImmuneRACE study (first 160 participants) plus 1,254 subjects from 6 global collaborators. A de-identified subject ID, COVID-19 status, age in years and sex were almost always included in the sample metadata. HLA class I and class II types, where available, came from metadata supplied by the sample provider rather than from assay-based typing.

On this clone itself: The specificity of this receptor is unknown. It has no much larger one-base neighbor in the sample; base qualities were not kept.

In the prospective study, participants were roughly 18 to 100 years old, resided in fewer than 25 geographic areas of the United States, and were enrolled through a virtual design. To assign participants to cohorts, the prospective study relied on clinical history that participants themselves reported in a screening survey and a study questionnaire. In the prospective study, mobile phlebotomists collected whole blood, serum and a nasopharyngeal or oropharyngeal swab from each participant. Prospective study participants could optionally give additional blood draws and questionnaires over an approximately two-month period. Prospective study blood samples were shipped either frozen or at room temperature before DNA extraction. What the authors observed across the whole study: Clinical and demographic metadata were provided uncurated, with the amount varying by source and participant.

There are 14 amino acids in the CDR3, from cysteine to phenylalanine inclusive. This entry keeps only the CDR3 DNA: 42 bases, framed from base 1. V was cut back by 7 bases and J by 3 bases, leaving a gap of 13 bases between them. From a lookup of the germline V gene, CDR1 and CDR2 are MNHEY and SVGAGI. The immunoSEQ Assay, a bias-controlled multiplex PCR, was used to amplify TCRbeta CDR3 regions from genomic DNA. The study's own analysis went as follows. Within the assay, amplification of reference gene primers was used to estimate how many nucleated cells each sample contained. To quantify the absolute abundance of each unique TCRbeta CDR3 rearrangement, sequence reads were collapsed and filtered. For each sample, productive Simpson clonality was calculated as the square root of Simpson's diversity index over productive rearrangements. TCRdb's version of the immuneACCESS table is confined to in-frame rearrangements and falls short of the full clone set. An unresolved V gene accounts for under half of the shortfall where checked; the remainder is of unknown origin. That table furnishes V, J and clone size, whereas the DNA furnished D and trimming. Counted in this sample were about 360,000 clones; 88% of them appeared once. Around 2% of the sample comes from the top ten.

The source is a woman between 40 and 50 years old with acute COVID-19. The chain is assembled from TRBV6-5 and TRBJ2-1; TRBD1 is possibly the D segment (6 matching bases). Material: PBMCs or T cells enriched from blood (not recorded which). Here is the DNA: TGTGCCAGCACAGGGGACCCTTACTACAATGAGCAGTTCTTC. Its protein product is CASTGDPYYNEQFF.